The T cell receptor (beta chain) described here comes from a study of identical twins. After template switching added a universal primer site, the resulting cDNA carried unique molecular identifiers. TCRdb processed the 5' RACE reads anew with MiXCR; each CDR3 protein has one entry. The table has around 450,000 distinct CDR3 sequences, 14% seen once. This clonotype came up a few times. Its cognate antigen is unknown. Study outcomes and limitations: Models underestimated TCR alpha sharing (out-of-frame) in monozygotic twins. The presence of invariant MAIT and iNKT cells could partly confound analyses of zero-insertion sequences.

The CDR3 consists of 16 residues. Looked up from germline, CDR1 is MRHNA and CDR2 is SNTAGT. V lost 5 bases and J lost 2, with 13 bases in between. This sample was also put to use in a study of yellow fever vaccine responses in identical twins.

Sequencing input: CD4+ T cells sorted from blood. This clonotype was obtained from a young woman in good health. V and J are TRBV6-4 and TRBJ2-6; tentatively, D is TRBD1 (6 bases). CDR3 sequence: CASSRTASTGANVLTF. CDR3 nucleotide sequence: TGTGCCAGCAGTAGGACAGCATCGACTGGGGCCAACGTCCTGACTTTC.